This paragraph reports one TCR beta chain. Its specificity is unknown. This record comes from a study of CXCR3-negative and CXCR3-positive naive CD8 T cells. Study-wide points: Naive CXCR3-negative cells resembled naive CXCR3-positive cells in TRBV-TRBJ usage; memory cells differed.

The TRB libraries of cDNA were built by UMI-labeled 5' RACE. From the 5' RACE reads, TCRdb lists one entry per CDR3 protein and no DNA. Found here are roughly 6,000 distinct CDR3 sequences; the top ten clones hold 1.5% to 2%. Germline lookup yields CDR1 DFQATT and CDR2 SNEGSKA (reference sequence). The CDR3 spans 12 residues. The sequenced sample was naive CXCR3- CD8+ T cells from blood. Subset defined: CD45RO-CCR7+CD27+CD95- naive CD8+ T cells lacking CXCR3 (TNR3-). The sequence came from a human donor in good health. Some clones in this sample may be carry-over from other donors' samples. The rearrangement links TRBV20-1 to TRBJ2-7; with no DNA, the TCRdb D assignment of TRBD2 cannot be verified. CDR3 in amino acids: CSAQWDSGEQYF.